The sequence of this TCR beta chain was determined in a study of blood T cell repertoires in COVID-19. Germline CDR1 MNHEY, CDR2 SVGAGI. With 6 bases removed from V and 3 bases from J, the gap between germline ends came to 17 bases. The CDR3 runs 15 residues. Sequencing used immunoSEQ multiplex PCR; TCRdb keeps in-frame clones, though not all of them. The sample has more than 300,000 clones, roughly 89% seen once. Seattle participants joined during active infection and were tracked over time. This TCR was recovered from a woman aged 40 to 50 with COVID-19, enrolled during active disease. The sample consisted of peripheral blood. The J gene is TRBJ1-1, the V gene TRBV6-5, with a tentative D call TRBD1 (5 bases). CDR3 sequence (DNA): TGTGCCAGCAGGGGAAGGGGTGATGGGGACACTGAAGCTTTCTTT. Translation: CASRGRGDGDTEAFF.